This TCR beta chain was profiled in a study of T cell repertoires in cytomegalovirus infection. In the study overall: Matching HLA type and CMV infection were both indicated by public TCR beta signatures.

In the case of this clonotype: Its antigen is not known.

TCRdb re-called the reads through MiXCR, storing one row per CDR3 protein. The data contain 200,000 or so distinct CDR3 sequences, under 30% of them seen just once; the ten biggest clones take up 30% to 40%. This CDR3 region has 12 residues. Trimming removed 2 bases at V and 0 bases at J, with 2 bases between. Germline V CDR1 and CDR2: WSHSY, SAAADI. Notes on the study in general: There were carriers of CMV plus the relevant HLA, and cumulative public TCR beta family frequency identified them. Ex vivo responses were dominated by HLA-C-restricted CMV-specific TCR beta clonotypes.

The chain has TRBV10-2 and TRBJ2-7; D remains ambiguous. The source material was PBMCs. The receptor was derived from a human donor in good health (CMV status not recorded). Some clones in this sample may be carry-over from other donors' samples. The CDR3 protein is CASSEPSYEQYF. As DNA, the CDR3 is TGCGCCAGCAGTGAGCCCTCCTACGAGCAGTACTTC.